This TCR beta chain was identified during a study of OX40 agonist ivuxolimab in advanced cancers. On the study more broadly: Intravenous ivuxolimab at 0.01 to 10 mg/kg was given to patients every 2 weeks. Study results and limitations: The specificity for antigen of the expanded peripheral T cells was not determined.

The protocol was immunoSEQ multiplex PCR, while the TCRdb copy is restricted to in-frame clones and leaves out a portion. In the table there are approximately 82,000 clones, roughly 92% of which are singletons. Germline-derived CDR1 and CDR2 are SGHTA and FQGNSA. V gave up 5 bases and J gave up 3 bases; unmatched junction bases: 8. The CDR3 spans 15 residues. With respect to this clone: What it recognizes is unknown.

This specimen consisted of CD4+ or CD8+ T cells sorted from blood, obtained in a trial of the OX40 agonist ivuxolimab. The TCR comes from an adult with an advanced solid tumor such as melanoma, head and neck, liver or kidney cancer. The V and J genes are TRBV7-2 and TRBJ2-3, with 7 bases aligning to TRBD2. CDR3: CASSNQAGRTDTQYF. CDR3 sequence (DNA): TGTGCCAGCAGCAATCAAGCGGGGCGGACAGATACGCAGTATTTT.